The 27 T cell receptor delta chains below come from one sample, sequenced in a study of gamma-delta T cells after stem cell transplantation. TCRdb reprocessed the RT-PCR reads through CATT. The sample contains thousands of delta-chain clones, 16% of which appear only once. Material: gamma-delta T cells. The receptors shown here come from a human donor. It is not recorded whose cells these are; they may come from a transplant donor.

J is TRDJ1 and V is TRDV1; the match to TRDD3 covers 13 bases. J lost 4 bases, V lost 1 base, and 21 bases had no gene match. Per germline, CDR1 TSWWSYY and CDR2 QGS. The CDR3 consists of 22 residues. CDR3 nucleotide sequence: TGTGCTCTTGGGGAACGAACCTGCCTCCTTACTGGGGGATACGCAGGGCACGATAAACTCATCTTT. Encoded protein: CALGERTCLLTGGYAGHDKLIF.

The sample holds a few counts of this clone. The V gene is TRAV29/DV5, the J gene TRDJ3, with 11 bases identical to TRDD3. This CDR3 is 16 amino acids long. Trimming cost V 3 bases and J 2 bases; bases outside gene matches: 1. Germline V lookup: CDR1 NSMFDY, CDR2 ISSIKDK. CDR3 region: CAATGGYTWDTRQMFF. As DNA, the CDR3 is TGTGCAGCAACTGGGGGATACACCTGGGACACCCGACAGATGTTTTTC. Full variable domain (outside the CDR3, taken from reference TRAV29/DV5 and TRDJ3): DQQVKQNSPSLSVQEGRISILNCDYTNSMFDYFLWYKKYPAEGPTFLISISSIKDKNEDGRFTVFLNKSAKHLSLHIVPSQPGDSAVYFCAATGGYTWDTRQMFFGTGIKLFVEP.

This rearrangement joins TRDV1 to TRDJ1; TRDD3 matches 10 bases. The trim removed 3 bases at V and 0 bases at J, leaving 13 bases unmatched. The CDR3 consists of 19 residues. CDR1 TSWWSYY and CDR2 QGS come from the germline V gene. CDR3 in DNA: TGTGCTCTTGGGGAGCAATTTCTAGACTGGGGGATCCACACCGATAAACTCATCTTT. Translation gives CALGEQFLDWGIHTDKLIF.

Comment on this clone: One end of the junction does not line up with germline, which may come from a read error. The chain carries TRDV2 and TRDJ2, with 9 bases lining up with TRDD3. Germline V CDR1 and CDR2: GEAIGNYY, EKD. The CDR3 length is 14 residues. This CDR3 reads CARDKLGETAQLFF. Here the CDR3 DNA reads TGTGCCCGTGACAAACTGGGGGAGACAGCACAACTTTTCTTT.

This clone was seen more than once but under ten times. The rearrangement uses TRDV1 and TRDJ2; TRDD3 matches at 8 bases. This CDR3 is 20 amino acids long. Germline V lookup: CDR1 TSWWSYY, CDR2 QGS. J gave up 5 bases and V 5 bases, and 22 bases lay outside the gene matches. The CDR3 coding sequence is TGTGCTCTTGGGACCCGTCTTTCTACTGGGGGCCTCAGGAGCACAGCACAACTCTTCTTT. Protein sequence: CALGTRLSTGGLRSTAQLFF.

No J gene was assigned, while the V gene was called as TRDV2; the D segment call TRDD3 is taken from the table without a DNA check. Germline CDR1 and CDR2: GEAIGNYY and EKD. This CDR3 has 19 residues. The CDR3 nucleotides are TGTGCCTGTGACACCAGTACTGGGGAAAGCTCCTGGGACACCCCAAATATGTTTTTC. As protein: CACDTSTGESSWDTPNMFF.

The V gene is TRDV3, the J gene TRDJ1; TRDD2 matches 8 bases. The J gene, missing from TCRdb, was assigned here through DNA to germline matching. The V segment lost 2 bases and the J segment 0 bases; nucleotides outside the gene matches: 26. The CDR3 has 21 amino acids. Looked up from germline, CDR1 is TVYSNPD and CDR2 is GDNSRS (reference sequence). The CDR3 spells CAFGTSYGGLGHLSYTDKLIF. As DNA, the CDR3 is TGTGCCTTTGGAACTTCCTACGGAGGCTTGGGACACCTCTCGTACACCGATAAACTCATCTTT.

In this sample, this clone turned up a few times. A much bigger clone sits one base away, suggesting this may be a read error. The CDR3 nucleotides are TGTGCCTGTGACACCGGGGATAAGCGCTCCTGGGACACCCGACAGATGTTTTTC. This encodes CACDTGDKRSWDTRQMFF. This sequence joins TRDV2 and TRDJ3; 7 nucleotides align to TRDD3. CDR1 and CDR2 from the germline V gene are GEAIGNYY and EKD. This CDR3 region has 18 residues. V was pared by 0 bases and J by 0 bases, with 4 bases of the junction left unmatched.

J is TRDJ1 and V is TRDV2, with a possible D match to TRDD3 (5 bases). TCRdb gives no J gene; it was assigned here by matching the DNA to germline. Trimming removed 8 bases from V and 0 bases from J, with 24 bases in between. Germline CDR1 and CDR2: GEAIGNYY and EKD. This CDR3 is built from 17 residues. The CDR3 DNA sequence: TGTGCCTTTAGCGGTGACAATACGGGGTGGTACACCGATAAACTCATCTTT. The encoded protein is CAFSGDNTGWYTDKLIF.

The chain combines TRDV2 with TRDJ3; possible D gene TRDD3, 6 bases. The germline V and J ends were trimmed by 0 bases and 0 bases, with 20 bases remaining between them. The CDR3 has 21 residues. CDR1 GEAIGNYY and CDR2 EKD come from the germline V gene. The CDR3, as DNA: TGTGCCTGTGACACCGGTGTGTCTGGGGTATTCCACTCCTGGGACACCCGACAGATGTTTTTC. It specifies CACDTGVSGVFHSWDTRQMFF.

V gene TRDV1 combines with J gene TRDJ1; 12 nucleotides match TRDD3. Germline trimming cut 0 bases from V and 0 bases from J; bases unmatched to any gene: 20. The CDR3 covers 23 residues. CDR1 is TSWWSYY and CDR2 is QGS in the germline V gene. CDR3 coding DNA: TGTGCTCTTGGGGAACTCCCAGGTCTACGATCTACTGGGGGATACCCTCACACCGATAAACTCATCTTT. Translation gives CALGELPGLRSTGGYPHTDKLIF.

This clone is termed large. The chain is built from TRDV2 and TRDJ3; 10 positions match TRDD3. After removal of 2 bases from V and 0 bases from J, the junction contained 6 bases not matched to a gene. The CDR3 sequence is 19 residues long. CDR1 and CDR2 (germline): GEAIGNYY, EKD. DNA for the CDR3: TGTGCCTGTGACATACTGGGGGATGCAAGCTCCTGGGACACCCGACAGATGTTTTTC. Its protein product is CACDILGDASSWDTRQMFF.

The CDR3 loop reads CASPTRPNHTTSTGGFCEVSYTDKLIF. CDR3 bases: TGTGCCTCCCCAACCCGTCCAAACCACACGACTTCTACTGGGGGATTCTGTGAGGTCTCGTACACCGATAAACTCATCTTT. V is TRDV3 and J is TRDJ1; TRDD3 matches 10 bases. TCRdb records no J gene; here it was assigned by comparing the DNA to germline. CDR3 length: 27 residues. Per the germline V gene, CDR1 is TVYSNPD and CDR2 is GDNSRS (reference sequence). V lost 4 bases, J lost 0 bases, and 44 bases stayed unmatched.

A J gene of TRDJ1 was called, though the V gene was not; the D call of TRDD3 is as the table states it, not checked on the DNA. CDR3 length: 20 amino acids. This CDR3 reads CAFRLARRYWGMMITDKLIF. The CDR3, as DNA: TGTGCCTTCCGCTTGGCCCGCCGGTACTGGGGGATGATGATAACCGATAAACTCATCTTT.

V gene TRDV2 combines with J gene TRDJ2; a possible D gene is TRDD3 (5 bases). V was clipped by 0 bases and J by 11 bases, with 21 bases between them. Germline V lookup: CDR1 GEAIGNYY, CDR2 EKD. CDR3 length equals 16 residues. CDR3 sequence: CACDTGRGPLTSQLFF. The CDR3, as DNA: TGTGCCTGTGACACCGGGCGGGGGCCCCTGACATCCCAACTCTTCTTT.

Details on this clone: It may be a read error: a sequence one base away is much more abundant. Other DNA variants within this sample encode the same CDR3. V gene TRDV1 combines with J gene TRDJ1; 9 bases match TRDD2. Germline V CDR1 and CDR2: TSWWSYY, QGS. CDR3 length: 23 amino acids. Here the CDR3 reads CALGELILPTRRLGVKNTDKLIF. In nucleotides, the CDR3 is TGTGCTCTTGGGGAACTCATCCTTCCTACTAGGAGGCTGGGGGTTAAAAACACGGATAAACTCATCTTT.

The rearrangement links TRDV2 to TRDJ1; D perhaps matches TRDD3 (5 bases). TCRdb is silent on the J gene; assignment here came from matching the DNA to germline. V lost 3 bases and J 3 bases, leaving 28 bases between the germline ends. Germline V gives CDR1 GEAIGNYY, CDR2 EKD. CDR3 size: 19 residues. CDR3 sequence (DNA): TGTGCCTGTGACGCCAGTAGAGGTACTGCGGGATCGATAGCCGATAAACTCATCTTT. Translating it yields CACDASRGTAGSIADKLIF.

In this sample, this clone turned up a few times. Just one base apart from a much larger clone, this may be a read error. This chain links TRDV2 with TRDJ3, with a tentative D call TRDD3 (5 bases). Trimming shortened V by 3 bases and J by 0 bases, and 17 bases separated the two germline ends. Germline CDR1 and CDR2: GEAIGNYY and EKD. The CDR3 is 19 amino acids. CDR3 loop: CACDPLRGPSSWDTRQMFF. The CDR3 DNA follows: TGTGCCTGTGACCCGTTAAGGGGGCCAAGCTCCTGGGACACCCGACAGATGTTTTTC.

This clone was observed a few times. In DNA, the CDR3 is TGTGCCTTTTTCGGTGGGGGATACTTTTCCGATAAACTCATCTTT. Its translation is CAFFGGGYFSDKLIF. The chain has TRDV3 and TRDJ1, with 10 bases identical to TRDD3. Germline-derived CDR1 and CDR2 are TVYSNPD and GDNSRS (reference sequence). The CDR3 is made up of 15 amino acids. V dropped 2 bases and J dropped 3; count of bases not matched to a gene: 9.

This clone rates as large. This chain links TRDV2 with TRDJ3; D not certain. Germline V gene data show CDR1 as GEAIGNYY and CDR2 as EKD. The V and J ends lost 0 bases and 0 bases respectively, with 11 bases between them. The CDR3 has 18 amino acids. The CDR3 DNA sequence: TGTGCCTGTGACACCGCGGGTAGTAACTCCTGGGACACCCGACAGATGTTTTTC. This codes for CACDTAGSNSWDTRQMFF.

The CDR3 loop is CALGEQPRADMGGYTDKLIF. CDR3 DNA sequence: TGTGCTCTTGGGGAACAGCCTCGGGCGGATATGGGGGGCTACACCGATAAACTCATCTTT. The rearrangement links TRDV1 to TRDJ1; D perhaps matches TRDD3 (6 bases). Trimming left V 1 base short and J 0 bases short, with 24 bases between. Germline V gene lookup returns CDR1 TSWWSYY and CDR2 QGS. The CDR3 length is 20 residues.

The V gene is TRDV1, the J gene TRDJ2; 7 bases are a match to TRDD3. Assignment of the J gene here rests on matching the DNA to germline, because TCRdb gives none. The CDR3 has 18 amino acids. With V trimmed by 3 bases and J by 12 bases, 22 bases remained unmatched. The germline CDR1 and CDR2 sequences are TSWWSYY and QGS. CDR3 in amino acids: CALGDRRMGETGTTKLFF. The CDR3 DNA follows: TGTGCTCTTGGGGATAGACGAATGGGGGAAACGGGAACGACAAAACTCTTCTTT.

This clone was counted a few times. CDR3 nucleotide sequence: TGTGCTCTTGGGGAAGATCTAGCAAGCCTTTTGGACAGGGACACCGATAAACTCATCTTT. Its protein product is CALGEDLASLLDRDTDKLIF. The J gene is TRDJ1, the V gene TRDV1; D is uncertain. CDR3 length equals 20 residues. Between the trimmed V and J ends, which lost 2 bases and 0 bases, there was a span of 25 bases. Germline CDR1 and CDR2: TSWWSYY and QGS.

With respect to this clone: TCRdb's listed protein matches a much larger clone and diverges from this DNA's translation at residue 3, likely through a read error; the protein shown comes from the DNA. The V call is TRDV2, the J call TRDJ3, with D perhaps matching TRDD3 (6 bases). Per the germline V gene, CDR1 is GEAIGNYY and CDR2 is EKD. The CDR3 runs to 17 residues. CDR3 in amino acids: CASDTGGPSWDTRQMFF. CDR3 DNA: TGTGCCAGTGACACCGGGGGACCCTCCTGGGACACCCGACAGATGTTTTTC.

In DNA, the CDR3 is TGTGCTATTGGGGAACATGTCCTATCTGGGGGGTATGTTACCGATAAACCCATCTTT. This codes for CAIGEHVLSGGYVTDKPIF. The V gene call reads TRDV1; no J gene was called; the table's D gene call, TRDD3, was not cross checked with the DNA. CDR1 is TSWWSYY, CDR2 QGS, per germline. The CDR3 is made up of 19 amino acids.

The chain recombines TRDV1 with TRDJ2; D remains ambiguous. The CDR3 sequence is 13 residues long. Germline CDR1 is TSWWSYY and CDR2 is QGS. V was pared by 2 bases and J by 9 bases, with 10 bases between. CDR3: CALGEGSVTQLFF. CDR3 nucleotide sequence: TGTGCTCTTGGGGAAGGAAGCGTAACACAACTCTTCTTT.

The chain recombines TRDV1 with TRDJ1, with 11 bases aligning to TRDD3. Looked up from germline, CDR1 is TSWWSYY and CDR2 is QGS. After removal of 3 bases from V and 1 base from J, the junction contained 10 bases not matched to a gene. The CDR3 consists of 18 residues. The CDR3 here is CALGECTGGYWGTDKLIF. CDR3 bases: TGTGCTCTTGGGGAGTGTACTGGGGGATATTGGGGCACCGATAAACTCATCTTT.